The T cell receptor (beta chain) described here comes from a study of T-cell memory formation after mild COVID-19. Regarding the study as a whole: Cross-reactive memory appears to have joined, as suggested by some responding clones showing up in pre-infection memory. Specificity for SARS-CoV-2 was not confirmed among the second-wave clones peaking on day 37. Shrinking CD4+ clones were chiefly CM and EM; CD8+ ones were chiefly EMRA. Balance between CD4 and CD8 was seen in clones contracting day 15 to 85, and a CD4+ lean was seen in later expanders.

This clonotype was recorded a few times. Its specificity is not known. The CDR3 contains 18 residues. Germline lookup yields CDR1 SGHTA and CDR2 FQGNSA. Trimming took off 5 bases at V and 2 bases at J, with 22 bases between the two ends. TCRdb used MiXCR to reprocess the 5' RACE reads, holding one entry per CDR3 protein. The sample includes more than 80,000 distinct CDR3 sequences, 9.5% to 15% of them seen just once. V and J are TRBV7-2 and TRBJ1-5; D not resolved. This TCR came from an adult woman who had mild COVID-19 (a few samples of this study predate the infection). Cell type and time point are not known. The sequencing sample was made of PBMCs or a T cell subset sorted from them (not recorded which). The CDR3 region is CASSPNSPVQVGNQPQHF. The CDR3 DNA sequence: TGTGCCAGCAGCCCGAATTCCCCCGTACAAGTGGGCAATCAGCCCCAGCATTTT.